The following is a TCR beta chain sequence with its context. Its antigen is currently not known. Base quality data are lacking; no much larger clone is found one base away. In total, over 600 healthy bone marrow donors made up the cohort. At the time of sampling, all cohort members were nominally healthy, though unrecorded immune exposures were likely present. The donor tested CMV seropositive, placing the donor among the 290 or so seropositive members of the cohort. Each donor provided a peripheral blood sample, and peripheral blood mononuclear cells were used for TCR beta sequencing. Genomic DNA extraction from the blood cell samples was performed with the Qiagen DNeasy Blood Extraction Kit. Library creation used the immunoSEQ multiplex PCR assay. For the multiplex PCR, a mixture combining 60 forward primers for TCR Vbeta segments and 13 reverse primers for TCR Jbeta segments was used. The CDR3 region of rearranged TCR beta genes was amplified from genomic DNA with a multiplex PCR assay. The Illumina HiSeq System was used to sequence the amplified TCR beta libraries as 87-base-pair reads. The study's own analysis went as follows. Across the roughly 640 repertoires, a later analysis counted tens of millions of unique TCR beta chains, some 11 million of which were shared by at least two donors. Raw reads were error-corrected and collapsed into unique sequences by a nearest-neighbor algorithm in which closely related sequences were merged to remove PCR and sequencing errors. V, D and J gene segments were assigned by aligning CDR3 sequences to IMGT reference sequences. For a sequence to be retained, at least a six-nucleotide match to both a V gene segment and a J gene segment was required. A rearrangement counted as productive if the CDR3 had no stop codons and remained in frame with V and J, and every other rearrangement counted as non-productive. Following IMGT convention, CDR3 was defined as the stretch from the second conserved V-encoded cysteine to the conserved J-encoded phenylalanine. The earlier analysis of a few hundred of the donors excluded any sequence lacking an unambiguous match to a single V gene segment. An earlier analysis of 587 of the donors classified V segments as functional when productive rearrangements were above 56.7% and as segregating when the standard deviation between donors was above 5%. A statistical classification framework was built for diagnosing cytomegalovirus status from the catalog of TCR beta chain sequences. In a later analysis, V and J genes were assigned by comparing TCR nucleotide sequences against IMGT/GENE-DB human TR gene sequences. A later analysis assigned CDR3 sequences and most-parsimonious VDJ recombination scenarios with the TCRdist pipeline. A later analysis defined each TCR beta chain by its CDR3 amino acid sequence plus V-gene family, and excluded reads lacking a unique V-gene family. To address suspected cross-contamination and a sequencing artifact, a later analysis removed approximately 590 highly shared, low-generation-probability nucleotide sequences. In a later analysis, a clonal expansion index was calculated for each public chain from normalized within-repertoire ranks of inferred template counts. Generation probabilities in a later analysis came from a VDJ recombination model fitted to out-of-frame rearrangements, and those results were checked against IGoR. In a later analysis, hypergeometric tests were used to score TCR-TCR, TCR-HLA and TCR-CMV co-occurrence, with a repertoire-size bias correction applied to TCR pairs. To estimate false discovery rates, a later analysis permuted the HLA or CMV assignments 20 times. In a later analysis, co-occurring TCRs were grouped using DBSCAN, with TCRdist sequence similarity added in when clustering inside HLA-allele-positive subsets. Repertoires with fewer than 30,000 or more than 120,000 public chains, plus five repertoires with anomalous nucleotide sharing, were excluded from co-occurrence clustering. Held by TCRdb, this immuneACCESS table contains in-frame sequences only and omits some clones. Under half of the omission traces to an unresolved V gene where checked; the cause of the rest is unknown. Clonal size and the V and J genes are those of that table, whereas D and trimming came from the DNA. The sample contains about 40,000 clones, approximately 57% of them found a single time. Of the sample, around 12% is held by the ten largest clones.

The sample belongs to a study of cytomegalovirus exposure and HLA in healthy donors (dated by TCRdb to between 2016 and 2019). Context from the whole study: In an earlier analysis of around 540 of the donors, 276 Gb of sequence data and 117 million unique TCR beta sequences from 150 million to 200 million T cells were reported. An early release that covered about 600 HLA-typed donors contained approximately 300 gigabases of sequencing data and around 80 million unique TCR sequences. Among the 398 genotyped donors, roughly 80% belonged to the genetic ancestry cluster associated with self-reported Caucasian donors. The study aimed to test whether signatures of past pathogen exposure could be identified by cataloging public T cell receptors. The study used immunosequencing to profile the T cell repertoires of under 700 subjects and linked those repertoires to cytomegalovirus serostatus. In addition to the first cohort of around 670 subjects, a separate validation cohort of about 120 different subjects was used. The study combined high-throughput TCR immunosequencing, statistical association of individual TCRs with disease status, and machine learning to predict cytomegalovirus infection status. To study patterns of TCR occurrence, a later analysis re-analyzed previously published TCR beta repertoires from several hundred donors and added high-resolution HLA genotyping. In the later analysis, no new phenotypic data were used to find candidate immune exposures; instead, reliance was placed on TCR beta sequences and their occurrence across donors. In an earlier analysis of more than 550 of the donors, high-throughput TCR beta sequencing was used to judge whether each TCR beta V gene segment behaved as functional or pseudogenic. Donor age, sex, ethnicity and CMV serostatus were collected together with the repertoire data. Genome-wide SNP genotypes for about three fifths of the roughly 700 donors were used in a later genetic analysis, which treated that subset as a discovery cohort. Every repertoire in the discovery cohort had been generated on one and the same sequencing platform. Both class I and class II loci were covered by HLA typing, at four-digit resolution. The number of typed donors differed by locus: 629-630 for A, B, C, DRB1 and DQB1; 500 to 550 for DQA1; approximately 600 for DPA1; and roughly 490 for DPB1. A few DR-DQ haplotypes were treated as single units for association and clustering because of strong linkage in the cohort. On average, 235,054 unique TCR beta nucleotide sequences were sequenced per donor among 398 genotyped donors of the cohort, with roughly 18% of those sequences being non-productive.

Results and caveats for the whole study, not just this receptor: When HLA alleles, especially DR and DQ, strongly co-occurred, attributing TCR associations to individual alleles was difficult. The classifier was reported to diagnose cytomegalovirus status with high specificity and sensitivity in both the original cohort and the validation cohort. According to a later analysis, parvovirus B19, influenza, CMV and Epstein-Barr virus appeared linked to several top co-occurrence clusters. Immune exposure information for the cohort was limited to CMV serostatus. In the study, approximately 150 TCR beta chains were listed as associated with cytomegalovirus. Approximately 16 rarely observed V segments, including chromosome 9 orphons, were excluded from the earlier analysis of almost 600 of the donors because counts were too low. An association between a missense DCLRE1C variant and V-gene and J-gene trimming of TCR beta chains was found in a later genetic analysis and replicated in an independent cohort. Compared with the 666-donor mean, donors in an Asian-associated ancestry cluster had fewer N-insertions in productive TCRs, according to a later genetic analysis. A later analysis found that most CMV-associated TCR beta chains appeared HLA-restricted, with HLA associations seemingly driven largely by CMV exposure. A further reported finding was that TCR beta sequences accurately predicted the HLA-A and HLA-B alleles for most subjects in the first cohort. The authors suggested that the approach could potentially be generalized to other disease states and immunological phenotypes. In an earlier analysis of fewer than 750 of the donors, most TCR beta V segments were observed in productive rearrangements about 87% or about 30% of the time, broadly matching IMGT annotations. Some IMGT-functional V segments, including TRBV6-2 and TRBV6-3, could not be told apart with the 87-base-pair reads, so those segments were excluded. In a later analysis, TCR association rates were found to vary across HLA loci, with the most associated TCRs seen for DRB1 alleles and the fewest for HLA-C alleles. In a later analysis, HLA-associated TCR beta chains were found to be more clonally expanded and to have lower generation probabilities than equally common non-associated chains. Correlated functional status among segregating V segments might reflect linkage disequilibrium, but an unknown experimental factor could not be ruled out. Because HLA typing was unavailable for some donors at each locus, only the typed subset was used in association tests. In this cohort, only TCR beta chains were sequenced, and detectable features were limited by the absence of alpha or paired-chain data. The sequencing pipeline was judged likely to have produced a cluster of highly shared sequence variants as a technical artifact. At a false discovery rate of 0.05, a later analysis linked some 18,000 TCR beta sequences to specific HLA alleles. Sequencing depth was assumed to be roughly uniform across donors in the presence/absence analyses, though that assumption may not hold. Across donors, most TCR sequences were observed very rarely, whereas some public TCRs were present in many individuals. In vitro tests confirmed that a few of the cytomegalovirus-associated TCR beta chains recognize cytomegalovirus antigens.

CDR1 ENHRY and CDR2 SYGVKD were looked up in the germline V gene. Trimming takes 7 bases off V and 5 bases off J; junction bases not matched to a gene: 6. The cysteine opens and the phenylalanine closes a CDR3 of 14 amino acids. Kept here is only the CDR3 DNA, which spans 42 bases and is read in frame from base 1. The sample taken for sequencing was PBMCs. This clonotype was obtained from a man in his sixties in good health and CMV-seropositive. The receptor chain draws on TRBV10-3 and TRBJ2-1, with TRBD1 matching 9 junction bases. The DNA sequence reads TGTGCCATCAAAACGGACAGGGGCAACAATGAGCAGTTCTTC. This is translated as CAIKTDRGNNEQFF.